This is a list of T cell receptor beta chains from one sample in a study of OX40 agonist ivuxolimab in advanced cancers. Sequencing was performed with immunoSEQ multiplex PCR; in TCRdb, only in-frame clones are kept and a portion is missing. The table shows 90,000 or so clones, with roughly nine tenths occurring only once. Sequenced here: CD4+ or CD8+ T cells sorted from blood, sampled in a trial of the OX40 agonist ivuxolimab. These receptors came from an adult with an advanced solid tumor such as melanoma, head and neck, liver or kidney cancer. Each CDR3 is given with its conserved first and last residue. A D gene is named only where the DNA matches it firmly. Only some rows state a clone size, as once, few, many or a class for expanded clones.

d_call j_call clone_size v_call cdr3_nt cdr3_aa
- TRBJ1-5 once TRBV19 TGTGCCAGTAGTATTATTTATCAGCCCCAGCATTTT CASSIIYQPQHF
- TRBJ1-2 once TRBV6-6 TGTGCCAGCAGTTATTCCACAGGAAACTATGGCTACACCTTC CASSYSTGNYGYTF
TRBD1 TRBJ2-3 - TRBV9 TGTGCCAGCAGCCTCAGGACAGGTAGCACAGATACGCAGTATTTT CASSLRTGSTDTQYF
- TRBJ1-3 - TRBV15 TGTGCCACCAGCAGAGATCTTGTCAACACCATATATTTT CATSRDLVNTIYF
- TRBJ2-3 - TRBV4-3 TGCGCCAGCAGCCCCGGTTGGGGGTCCACAGATACGCAGTATTTT CASSPGWGSTDTQYF
- TRBJ1-1 - TRBV6-5 TGTGCCAGCAGTTACGGAAGGGGAAATGAAGCTTTCTTT CASSYGRGNEAFF
- TRBJ2-3 - TRBV6-5 TGTGCCAGCAGCACCACTCATACAGATACGCAGTATTTT CASSTTHTDTQYF
- TRBJ2-7 - TRBV5-6 TGTGCCAGCAGCTTGAACTCCTACGAGCAGTACTTC CASSLNSYEQYF
- TRBJ2-2 - TRBV27 TGTGCCAGCAGTTTTTCGTTTAACACCGGGGAGCTGTTTTTT CASSFSFNTGELFF
TRBD1 TRBJ1-1 once TRBV5-1 TGCGCCAGCCGGAACGCACAGGGGATGAACACTGAAGCTTTCTTT CASRNAQGMNTEAFF
- TRBJ2-5 - TRBV20-1 TGCAGTGCTAGGGGCAGGGGGGAACAGTACTTC CSARGRGEQYF
TRBD1 TRBJ1-4 - TRBV5-4 TGTGCCAGCAGCCGACAGGGGGTTGAGGGTGAAAAACTGTTTTTT CASSRQGVEGEKLFF
- TRBJ2-1 once TRBV7-6 TGTGCCAGCAGCTCCGGTCTGGGGTTACGGAATGAGCAGTTCTTC CASSSGLGLRNEQFF
TRBD1 TRBJ2-7 - TRBV6-6 TGTGCCAGCAGCGGAAGGACAGGGGGTAACTACGAGCAGTACTTC CASSGRTGGNYEQYF
- TRBJ2-5 - TRBV25-1 TGTGCCAGCAGTGAATATGGCCGCGAGGAGACCCAGTACTTC CASSEYGREETQYF
TRBD1 TRBJ2-3 - TRBV5-1 TGCGCCAGCAGCTCTCTAGACAGGGATTACACAGATACGCAGTATTTT CASSSLDRDYTDTQYF
- TRBJ1-6 - TRBV6-5 TGTGCCAGCAGTGTCGGGGGAATAGGGGCACCCCTCCACTTT CASSVGGIGAPLHF
TRBD2 TRBJ2-1 - TRBV5-1 TGCGCCAGCAGCCCCGGACTAGAGGGAGGGAATGAGCAGTTCTTC CASSPGLEGGNEQFF
- TRBJ1-2 once TRBV7-2 TGTGCCAGCAGCTTGATGACGGTGAACTATGGCTACACCTTC CASSLMTVNYGYTF
TRBD2 TRBJ2-2 once TRBV7-6 TGTGCCAGCAGCCTCAGGACTAGCGGGGGGCCTAGCACCGGGGAGCTGTTTTTT CASSLRTSGGPSTGELFF
TRBD2 TRBJ2-7 - TRBV7-2 TGTGCCAGCAGCCCAAAGACTAGCGGGTTCAACTACGAGCAGTACTTC CASSPKTSGFNYEQYF
- TRBJ1-1 - TRBV15 TGTGCCACCAGCAAGAGGGGGAACACTGAAGCTTTCTTT CATSKRGNTEAFF
- TRBJ1-5 - TRBV11-2 TGTGCCAGCAGCTTAGATAGGTTTGGTCAGCCCCAGCATTTT CASSLDRFGQPQHF
- TRBJ2-2 - TRBV28 TGTGCCAGCTCCAAACCAGGGGCTTTTTCCGGGGAGCTGTTTTTT CASSKPGAFSGELFF
TRBD1 TRBJ2-5 - TRBV7-9 TGTGCCAGCAGCTTAGTCGGACAGGGTGTGGTGGCCCAGTACTTC CASSLVGQGVVAQYF
- TRBJ1-2 - TRBV15 TGTGCCACCAGCGGGGAGGTTGGGGGACTCAATCCGCGAGGCTACACCTTC CATSGEVGGLNPRGYTF
- TRBJ1-1 once TRBV28 TGTGCCAGCATGGGACGCACAGGGATCGCTGAAGCTTTCTTT CASMGRTGIAEAFF
TRBD1 TRBJ1-1 - TRBV19 TGTGCCAGTAGATGGACAGGAACATACACTGAAGCTTTCTTT CASRWTGTYTEAFF
- TRBJ1-2 - TRBV19 TGTGCCAGTAGTATATTGGGGAACTATGGCTACACCTTC CASSILGNYGYTF
TRBD1 TRBJ2-1 - TRBV28 TGTGCCAGCAGGGACAGGGCATCCTACAATGAGCAGTTCTTC CASRDRASYNEQFF
- TRBJ2-5 - TRBV15 TGTGCCACCAGCAGGGGGGAGACCCAGTACTTC CATSRGETQYF
- TRBJ1-3 - TRBV6-6 TGTGCCAGCAGTTACTCGGGAGAGGCTGCAGGAAACACCATATATTTT CASSYSGEAAGNTIYF
- TRBJ1-6 - TRBV27 TGTGCCAGCAGTTTAGCGAATTCACCCCCCCACTTT CASSLANSPPHF
- TRBJ2-2 - TRBV6-6 TGTGCCAGCAGCAACTCGCAGGGGACCGGGGAGCTGTTTTTT CASSNSQGTGELFF
- TRBJ2-3 - TRBV25-1 TGTGCCAGCAGTGATAGAGCGGCCGATAGCACAGATACGCAGTATTTT CASSDRAADSTDTQYF
- TRBJ1-1 - TRBV25-1 TGTGCCAGCAGTGTCGCGGGTTTGGGGGCAGAAGCTTTCTTT CASSVAGLGAEAFF
TRBD2 TRBJ2-1 once TRBV19 TGTGCCAGTAGTATAGGGCGGTGGCGGGAGGGCTACAATGAGCAGTTCTTC CASSIGRWREGYNEQFF
- TRBJ1-4 few TRBV5-1 TGCGCCAGCAGCTTAGGCGGCACATCCCAACTGTTTTTT CASSLGGTSQLFF
- TRBJ2-2 - TRBV5-1 TGCGCCAGCAGCTTGGAGGGAAACACCGGGGAGCTGTTTTTT CASSLEGNTGELFF
TRBD1 TRBJ1-4 - TRBV5-1 TGCGCCAGCAGCTTACAGGGGGCGCTCGTTGAAAAACTGTTTTTT CASSLQGALVEKLFF
TRBD1 TRBJ1-2 - TRBV7-2 TGTGCCAGCAGCTTAGGACAGGGGGCCTATGGCTACACCTTC CASSLGQGAYGYTF
- TRBJ2-3 - TRBV5-1 TGCGCCAGCAGCTTGGGGCTACTCACAGATACGCAGTATTTT CASSLGLLTDTQYF
- TRBJ1-1 - TRBV30 TGTGCCTGGAGTGTAGGGAGGCAGGCAAACACTGAAGCTTTCTTT CAWSVGRQANTEAFF
- TRBJ2-1 - TRBV7-2 TGTGCCAGCAGCTTAGGTGCGACAGCTACCTACAATGAGCAGTTCTTC CASSLGATATYNEQFF
TRBD2 TRBJ2-5 - TRBV11-2 TGTGCCAGCAGCCCAGAAGCTGGACTAGCGGGGGAAGAGACCCAGTACTTC CASSPEAGLAGEETQYF
TRBD2 TRBJ2-7 - TRBV27 TGTGCCAGCAGTCTACTAGCGGGAGAATCCTACGAGCAGTACTTC CASSLLAGESYEQYF
- TRBJ1-5 - TRBV5-6 TGTGCCAGCAGCTCGCAGGGGAATCAGCCCCAGCATTTT CASSSQGNQPQHF
TRBD1 TRBJ2-1 - TRBV2 TGTGCCAGCAGCCGGACAGGGGATTTAAATGAGCAGTTCTTC CASSRTGDLNEQFF